The 16 T cell receptor beta chains given below trace back to one sample, sequenced in a study of OX40 agonist ivuxolimab in advanced cancers. The repertoire was sequenced with immunoSEQ multiplex PCR; TCRdb's copy has only in-frame clones and lacks some. The sample includes some 44,000 clones, about 90% of them seen just once. This specimen was CD4+ or CD8+ T cells sorted from blood, taken in a trial of the OX40 agonist ivuxolimab. These receptors were taken from an adult with an advanced solid tumor such as melanoma, head and neck, liver or kidney cancer.

The rearrangement links TRBV7-6 to TRBJ1-1; 7 positions agree with TRBD1. The germline gives CDR1 SGHVS, CDR2 FNYEAQ. Trimming cost V 5 bases and J 3 bases; bases outside gene matches: 6. The CDR3 extends over 14 amino acids. The CDR3 region is CASSQGGRDTEAFF. The CDR3 DNA follows: TGTGCCAGCAGCCAGGGGGGGCGGGACACTGAAGCTTTCTTT.

This sequence joins TRBV11-1 and TRBJ2-6; D gene uncertain. The length of the CDR3 is 13 residues. Germline assignment: CDR1 SGHAT and CDR2 FQDESV (reference sequence). Trimming removed 1 base from V and 3 bases from J, with 1 base in between. The DNA for the CDR3 is TGTGCCAGCAGCTTAGGTGGGGCCAACGTCCTGACTTTC. It specifies CASSLGGANVLTF. The full variable domain, rest sourced from reference TRBV11-1 and TRBJ2-6, is EAEVAQSPRYKITEKSQAVAFWCDPISGHATLYWYRQILGQGPELLVQFQDESVVDDSQLPKDRFSAERLKGVDSTLKIQPAELGDSAMYLCASSLGGANVLTFGAGSRLTVL.

This clone was picked up a small number of times. The chain employs TRBV5-1 and TRBJ1-1; possibly TRBD1 for D (5 bases). This CDR3 comprises 16 residues. Trimming took 3 bases from V and 3 from J, leaving 18 bases between them. The germline V gene has CDR1 SGHRS and CDR2 YFSETQ. The CDR3 loop reads CASSWGRGSDDTEAFF. For the CDR3, the DNA is TGCGCCAGCAGCTGGGGGAGAGGGTCTGACGACACTGAAGCTTTCTTT. The full variable domain, its missing parts supplied by reference TRBV5-1 and TRBJ1-1, is KAGVTQTPRYLIKTRGQQVTLSCSPISGHRSVSWYQQTPGQGLQFLFEYFSETQRNKGNFPGRFSGRQFSNSRSEMNVSTLELGDSALYLCASSWGRGSDDTEAFFGQGTRLTVV.

The chain combines TRBV19 with TRBJ2-2, with 9 bases identical to TRBD1. Per the germline V gene, CDR1 is LNHDA and CDR2 is SQIVND (reference sequence). V shed 5 bases and J 2 bases; nucleotides not matched to a gene: 9. The CDR3 totals 17 residues. This CDR3 reads CASSLRQGVLNTGELFF. The CDR3 nucleotides read TGTGCCAGTAGTCTCAGACAGGGGGTTCTTAACACCGGGGAGCTGTTTTTT.

The chain employs TRBV6-1 and TRBJ1-2, with a tentative D call TRBD1 (6 bases). The CDR3 runs 11 residues. In germline, CDR1 is MNHNS, CDR2 SASEGT. Trimming took 7 bases from V and 8 from J, leaving 11 bases between them. The CDR3 sequence is CASTQGWGYTF. CDR3 bases: TGTGCCAGCACCCAGGGGTGGGGCTACACCTTC.

The J gene is TRBJ1-6, the V gene TRBV2; no reliable D call. The V end lost 2 bases, the J end lost 10 bases, and 6 bases lay between the germline ends. This CDR3 contains 12 residues. CDR1 and CDR2 (germline): SNHLY, FYNNEI. The CDR3 DNA follows: TGTGCCAGCAGTGAAACTACATCACCCCTCCACTTT. It encodes CASSETTSPLHF.

This clone appeared a single time. V usage is TRBV15 and J usage is TRBJ1-2, with 7 bases fitting TRBD1. This CDR3 comprises 14 residues. The V gene end was trimmed by 0 bases and the J gene end by 5 bases; junction bases not matched to a gene: 3. The germline gives CDR1 LNHNV, CDR2 YYDKDF (reference sequence). CDR3: CATSRDGQEYGYTF. Written as DNA, the CDR3 is TGTGCCACCAGCAGAGATGGACAGGAATATGGCTACACCTTC.

V is TRBV7-2 and J is TRBJ2-7; 7 bases line up with TRBD2. Germline CDR1 is SGHTA and CDR2 is FQGNSA. The CDR3 is made up of 13 amino acids. J lost 3 bases, V lost 10 bases, and 9 bases had no gene match. As DNA, the CDR3 is TGTGCCATCGGAGCGGGGCAGAGCTACGAGCAGTACTTC. Protein product: CAIGAGQSYEQYF. The whole variable domain, filled in from reference TRBV7-2 and TRBJ2-7, reads GAGVSQSPSNKVTEKGKDVELRCDPISGHTALYWYRQSLGQGLEFLIYFQGNSAPDKSGLPSDRFSAERTGGSVSTLTIQRTQQEDSAVYLCAIGAGQSYEQYFGPGTRLTVT.

V and J are TRBV2 and TRBJ2-7; a weak D match, TRBD2 (5 bases). The length of the CDR3 is 14 residues. The V end lost 3 bases, the J end lost 6 bases, and 15 bases lay between the germline ends. Germline values: CDR1 SNHLY, CDR2 FYNNEI. The CDR3 protein is CASSELGLAGEQYF. CDR3 DNA sequence: TGTGCCAGCAGTGAGCTTGGGCTAGCTGGCGAGCAGTACTTC.

This chain joins TRBV19 and TRBJ1-6; D gene ambiguous. This CDR3 has 14 amino acids. Trimming cost V 3 bases and J 6 bases, with 9 bases left between them. CDR1 is LNHDA, CDR2 SQIVND, per germline (reference sequence). The CDR3 loop is CASSISGSNSPLHF. The CDR3 DNA reads TGTGCCAGTAGTATTTCCGGGAGTAATTCACCCCTCCACTTT.

The rearrangement links TRBV11-3 to TRBJ2-1, with D possibly matching TRBD2 (6 bases). CDR1 SGHNT and CDR2 YENEEA come from the germline V gene. The V end was cut by 4 bases, the J end by 8 bases, with 9 bases between. This CDR3 spans 12 amino acids. CDR3 loop: CASSSEGYEQFF. The CDR3 nucleotides are TGTGCCAGCAGCTCGGAGGGCTATGAGCAGTTCTTC.

The chain carries TRBV11-2 and TRBJ2-1; D is tentatively TRBD1 or TRBD2 (5 bases each). Trimming shortened V by 5 bases and J by 2 bases, and 22 bases separated the two germline ends. From germline, CDR1 is SGHAT and CDR2 FQNNGV. The CDR3 spans 18 residues. CDR3 sequence (DNA): TGTGCCAGCAGCCCCCGGGACCACCTCTACCGGGCCTACAATGAGCAGTTCTTC. This translates into CASSPRDHLYRAYNEQFF.

This chain links TRBV9 with TRBJ2-7; TRBD2 aligns across 7 bases. The CDR3 sequence is 13 residues long. V shed 6 bases, J shed 7 bases, and the junction held 10 bases outside the gene matches. Germline values: CDR1 SGDLS, CDR2 YYNGEE. The DNA of the CDR3 is TGTGCCAGCACCTTGGACCAGCGGGGTGAGCAGTACTTC. Translated: CASTLDQRGEQYF.

This clone was detected only once. The CDR3 loop reads CASSFTGDNEQFF. In DNA, the CDR3 is TGTGCCAGCAGCTTTACGGGAGACAATGAGCAGTTCTTC. The gene calls are TRBV7-2 and TRBJ2-1; maybe TRBD2 (6 bases). The V and J ends lost 3 bases and 5 bases respectively, with 8 bases between them. The CDR3 has 13 residues. The germline V gene encodes CDR1 SGHTA and CDR2 FQGNSA.

This clone has only one observation. The gene calls are TRBV6-4 and TRBJ2-2, with D possibly being TRBD2 (5 bases). V shed 1 base and J shed 3 bases, with 6 bases lying between them. The length of the CDR3 is 14 residues. From germline, CDR1 is MRHNA and CDR2 SNTAGT. The DNA of the CDR3 is TGTGCCAGCAGTGACTACGGGGACACCGGGGAGCTGTTTTTT. Amino acids: CASSDYGDTGELFF.

V is TRBV7-9 and J is TRBJ2-2, with no clear D. Germline V CDR1 and CDR2: SEHNR, FQNEAQ (reference sequence). V was shortened by 4 bases and J by 3 bases, with 3 bases between the two germline ends. The CDR3 totals 12 residues. Here the CDR3 DNA reads TGTGCCAGCAGCTACGACACCGGGGAGCTGTTTTTT. It encodes CASSYDTGELFF. The full variable domain, its missing parts supplied by reference TRBV7-9 and TRBJ2-2, is DTGVSQNPRHKITKRGQNVTFRCDPISEHNRLYWYRQTLGQGPEFLTYFQNEAQLEKSRLLSDRFSAERPKGSFSTLEIQRTEQGDSAMYLCASSYDTGELFFGEGSRLTVL.